The 15 T cell receptor beta chains reported below all come from one sample, sequenced in a study of shared clonotypes between healthy human individuals. Profiled with immunoSEQ multiplex PCR; TCRdb holds only in-frame clones, not every one. The sample includes roughly 1,500,000 clones, 98% of them seen just once. Sequencing input: naive CD4+ T cells sorted from blood. Documented subset: CD45RA+ positively selected. These receptors all come from a man aged 25-45 years in good health.

The chain recombines TRBV7-6 with TRBJ2-3; no firm D call. The CDR3 length is 15 residues. Trimming cost V 1 base and J 0 bases, with 8 bases left between them. CDR1 and CDR2 from the germline V gene are SGHVS and FNYEAQ. CDR3 DNA sequence: TGTGCCAGCAGCTTAGTGCAGGTTAGCACAGATACGCAGTATTTT. It translates to CASSLVQVSTDTQYF.

The chain recombines TRBV7-6 with TRBJ2-7, with D possibly TRBD2 on 6 matching bases. Trimming cost V 5 bases and J 3 bases, with 11 bases left between them. The V gene's germline CDR1 is SGHVS and CDR2 FNYEAQ. CDR3 length: 13 residues. CDR3 bases: TGTGCCAGCAGCCGGGACTGGGACTACGAGCAGTACTTC. Its protein product is CASSRDWDYEQYF.

The gene calls are TRBV4-1 and TRBJ2-5, with a possible D match to TRBD1 (6 bases). From germline, CDR1 is MGHRA and CDR2 YSYEKL. V was shortened by 1 base and J by 9 bases, with 15 bases between the two germline ends. The CDR3 has 14 amino acids. The DNA of the CDR3 is TGCGCCAGCAGCCAAGTGCTGGGGGCATCGGCCCAGTACTTC. Translating gives CASSQVLGASAQYF.

This clone is a singleton in its sample. The chain uses TRBV6-1 and TRBJ1-1; D call uncertain. CDR3 length: 14 amino acids. Trimming took off 7 bases at V and 5 bases at J, with 17 bases between the two ends. Germline lookup yields CDR1 MNHNS and CDR2 SASEGT. CDR3 sequence reads: CASITNSPGTEAFF. CDR3 sequence (DNA): TGTGCCAGCATTACCAACTCCCCAGGAACTGAAGCTTTCTTT.

The V call is TRBV2, the J call TRBJ2-5, with a weak D call TRBD1 (5 bases). V lost 1 base, J lost 6 bases, and 15 bases lay in between. The CDR3 length is 15 residues. The germline V gene has CDR1 SNHLY and CDR2 FYNNEI. The CDR3 region is CASSEVKGALQTQYF. Here the CDR3 DNA reads TGTGCCAGCAGTGAAGTCAAAGGGGCCTTACAGACCCAGTACTTC.

The CDR3 DNA reads as TGTGCCAGCAGTTTCGCCCCCAGGGCCGTTAATCAGCCCCAGCATTTT. Its protein is CASSFAPRAVNQPQHF. This chain uses TRBV28 with TRBJ1-5, with TRBD1 as a possible D gene (5 bases). This CDR3 has 16 amino acids. V was trimmed by 3 bases and J by 4 bases, leaving 16 bases between them. The germline V gene has CDR1 MDHEN and CDR2 SYDVKM.

V gene TRBV4-1 combines with J gene TRBJ1-1; 8 bases line up with TRBD1. V gave up 4 bases and J gave up 2 bases; unmatched junction bases: 3. This CDR3 is built from 14 residues. CDR1 and CDR2 from the germline V gene are MGHRA and YSYEKL. CDR3 DNA: TGCGCCAGCAGCCGGGGACAGGTCAACACTGAAGCTTTCTTT. As protein: CASSRGQVNTEAFF.

This clone was seen a single time. The V gene is TRBV18, the J gene TRBJ2-3; no definite D call. The CDR3 contains 15 residues. Germline V lookup: CDR1 KGHSH, CDR2 LQKENI. The V end was cut by 0 bases, the J end by 2 bases, with 9 bases between. The CDR3 DNA is TGTGCCAGCTCACCACCCCTAACTAACACAGATACGCAGTATTTT. It specifies CASSPPLTNTDTQYF.

The chain employs TRBV28 and TRBJ1-1; D is possibly TRBD1 (6 bases). Germline CDR1 is MDHEN and CDR2 is SYDVKM. With 10 bases removed from V and 9 bases from J, the gap between germline ends came to 18 bases. The length of the CDR3 is 12 residues. CDR3 residues: CATWRGQRKAFF. As DNA, the CDR3 is TGTGCCACCTGGCGGGGGCAGCGCAAAGCTTTCTTT.

V is TRBV28 and J is TRBJ2-2; D is possibly TRBD1 (5 bases). With 10 bases removed from V and 1 base from J, the gap between germline ends came to 16 bases. CDR3 size: 15 residues. Germline CDR1 is MDHEN and CDR2 is SYDVKM. CDR3 in amino acids: CAIPAGQRNTGELFF. The DNA of the CDR3 is TGTGCCATTCCGGCTGGACAAAGGAACACCGGGGAGCTGTTTTTT.

The chain links TRBV9 to TRBJ2-7, with 7 nucleotides matching TRBD2. The V segment lost 0 bases and the J segment 1 base; nucleotides outside the gene matches: 4. This CDR3 region has 15 residues. Germline CDR1 reads SGDLS; CDR2 reads YYNGEE. The CDR3 reads CASSVGGSRSYEQYF. CDR3 bases: TGTGCCAGCAGCGTAGGCGGGAGTCGGTCCTACGAGCAGTACTTC.

This chain links TRBV6-1 with TRBJ2-3; 10 bases match TRBD2. Looked up from germline, CDR1 is MNHNS and CDR2 is SASEGT. V gave up 6 bases and J gave up 3 bases; unmatched junction bases: 3. The CDR3 contains 14 residues. CDR3 nucleotide sequence: TGTGCCAGCAGGATTAGCGGGAGGACAGATACGCAGTATTTT. It is translated as CASRISGRTDTQYF.

This clone showed up just once. The chain has TRBV5-1 and TRBJ1-5; D gene unclear. Trimming stripped 9 bases from V and 2 bases from J, with 18 bases between. This CDR3 has 15 residues. In germline, CDR1 is SGHRS, CDR2 YFSETQ. In DNA, the CDR3 is TGCGCCATCCCATTGGGCACTCGGGGCAATCAGCCCCAGCATTTT. The encoded protein is CAIPLGTRGNQPQHF.

As to this clone: Additional DNA sequences in this sample encode the identical CDR3. The chain employs TRBV18 and TRBJ2-7; 7 bases match TRBD1. The V and J ends lost 3 bases and 3 bases, in that order; junction bases with no gene match: 5. This CDR3 region has 14 residues. Germline CDR1 is KGHSH and CDR2 is LQKENI. The CDR3 is CASSPQGDSYEQYF. CDR3 sequence (DNA): TGTGCCAGCTCACCTCAGGGGGATAGCTACGAGCAGTACTTC.

The J gene is TRBJ2-3, the V gene TRBV10-1; no clear D. The CDR3 loop spans 13 amino acids. The germline V gene encodes CDR1 WNHNN and CDR2 SYGVQD (reference sequence). The germline V and J ends were trimmed by 4 bases and 4 bases, with 9 bases remaining between them. CDR3 region: CASSVLRADTQYF. In DNA form, the CDR3 reads TGCGCCAGCAGTGTCCTCCGGGCAGATACGCAGTATTTT.